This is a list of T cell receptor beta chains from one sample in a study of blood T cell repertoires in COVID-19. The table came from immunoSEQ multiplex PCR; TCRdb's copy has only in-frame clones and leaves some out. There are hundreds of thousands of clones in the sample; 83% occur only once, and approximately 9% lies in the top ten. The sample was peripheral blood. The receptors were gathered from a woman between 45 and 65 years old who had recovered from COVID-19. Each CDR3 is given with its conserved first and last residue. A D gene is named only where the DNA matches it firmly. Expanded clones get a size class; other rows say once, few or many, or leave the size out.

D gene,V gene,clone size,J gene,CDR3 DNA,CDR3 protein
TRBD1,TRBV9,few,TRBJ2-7,TGTGCCAGGACGGGACAGGGGGCAGCCGAGCAGTACTTC,CARTGQGAAEQYF
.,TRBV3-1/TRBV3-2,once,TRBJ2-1,TGTGCCAGCAGCCAAGGAGCCCTAAATGAGCAGTTCTTC,CASSQGALNEQFF
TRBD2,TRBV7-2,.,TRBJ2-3,TGTGCCAGCAGCCCGGCCACTGGGGGGGCAGATACGCAGTATTTT,CASSPATGGADTQYF
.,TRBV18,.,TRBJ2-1,TGTGCCAGCTCACCTGGCCAGGGAGGTTCCTACAATGAGCAGTTCTTC,CASSPGQGGSYNEQFF
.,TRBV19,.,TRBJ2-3,TGTGCCAGTAACCAGAGACAGGGTTCGAGCGGGGATACGCAGTATTTT,CASNQRQGSSGDTQYF
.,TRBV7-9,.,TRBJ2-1,TGTGCCAGCAGGGCGGCGGGGTCCAACAATGAGCAGTTCTTC,CASRAAGSNNEQFF
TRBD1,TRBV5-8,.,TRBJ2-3,TGTGCCAGCAGCCCCGGACAGGGGCCAGATACGCAGTATTTT,CASSPGQGPDTQYF
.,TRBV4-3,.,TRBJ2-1,TGCGCCAGCACTGGTCGGTCCAACTACAATGAGCAGTTCTTC,CASTGRSNYNEQFF
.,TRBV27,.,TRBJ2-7,TGTGCCAGCAGGCTCGAGGACTGGTCCTACGAGCAGTACTTC,CASRLEDWSYEQYF
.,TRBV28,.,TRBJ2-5,TGTGCCAGCAGTTTAAGAACTAGTACGGAGACCCAGTACTTC,CASSLRTSTETQYF
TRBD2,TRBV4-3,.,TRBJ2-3,TGCGCCAGCAGCCAGGCCGAATGGGAGGGGAGGACAGATACGCAGTATTTT,CASSQAEWEGRTDTQYF
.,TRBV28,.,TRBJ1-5,TGTGCCAGTACAGGGTGGTTGGGCAATCAGCCCCAGCATTTT,CASTGWLGNQPQHF